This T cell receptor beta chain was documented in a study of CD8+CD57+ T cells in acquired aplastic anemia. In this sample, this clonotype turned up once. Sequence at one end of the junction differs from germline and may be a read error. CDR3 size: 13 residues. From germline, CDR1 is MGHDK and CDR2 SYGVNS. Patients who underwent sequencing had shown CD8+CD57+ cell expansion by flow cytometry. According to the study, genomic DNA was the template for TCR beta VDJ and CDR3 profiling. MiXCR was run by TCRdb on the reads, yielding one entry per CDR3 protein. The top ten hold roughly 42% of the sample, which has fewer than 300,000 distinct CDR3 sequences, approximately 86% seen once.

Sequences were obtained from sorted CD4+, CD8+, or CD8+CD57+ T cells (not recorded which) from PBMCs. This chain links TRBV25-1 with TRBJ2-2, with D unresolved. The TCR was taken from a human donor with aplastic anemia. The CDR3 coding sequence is TGTGCCGGCAGTTTTTGGGTCTCCGGGGAGCTGTTTTTT. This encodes CAGSFWVSGELFF.